This T cell receptor beta chain is from a study of T cell repertoires in cytomegalovirus infection. Study background: In the study, CMV epitopes included recently identified HLA-C-restricted and well-studied HLA-B-restricted ones. An indication of both CMV infection and matching HLA type came from public TCR beta signatures. Study findings and constraints: The study identified carriers of CMV plus the relevant HLA from cumulative public TCR beta family frequency. Clonotype analysis showed dominance of the ex vivo response by HLA-C-restricted CMV-specific TCR beta clonotypes.

TCRdb redid the calling of the reads with MiXCR, one entry per CDR3 protein. Altogether about 480,000 distinct CDR3 sequences are present, roughly a third being singletons, with the ten largest covering roughly 15%. In this sample, this clonotype turned up a few times. Its antigen is as yet unknown. Losses at the gene ends were 5 bases for V and 4 bases for J; bases not matched to a gene: 8. CDR1 is SGHTA and CDR2 is FQGNSA in the germline V gene. The CDR3 totals 16 residues. Material: cultured PBMCs, obtained from culture after CMV antigen stimulation. The chain employs TRBV7-2 and TRBJ2-5; 12 nucleotides line up with TRBD2. The sequence was obtained from a human donor in good health (CMV status not recorded). Some clones in this sample may be carry-over from other donors' samples. CDR3 sequence: CASSPRLAGDLETQYF. The CDR3 DNA is TGTGCCAGCAGCCCCCGACTAGCGGGAGATTTAGAGACCCAGTACTTC.